This section outlines one T cell receptor (beta chain) sequence together with its context. In the original analysis: Quantification of nucleated cells was approximated via reference gene primer amplification. Here immunoSEQ multiplex PCR was the method, and the copy in TCRdb shows in-frame clones only, minus some. V and J calls and clone size come straight from that table; D and trimming were deduced from the DNA. The top ten hold 6% to 6.5% of the sample, which has about 180,000 clones, about 85% seen once. Participants' reported clinical history set cohort assignment. The sample belongs to a study of blood T cell repertoires in COVID-19. Study-wide background: Acute-phase and convalescent COVID-19 samples originated in the United States, Italy and Spain. The cDNA or gDNA used as material had been derived from T cells, B-cell-depleted T cells, or PBMCs.

The origin of this receptor is a man between 40 and 49 years old who had recovered from COVID-19. The sequenced sample was PBMCs or T cells enriched from blood (not recorded which).

CDR3 protein: CASNPAEFTDTQYF. For the CDR3, the DNA is TGCGCCAGCAATCCTGCGGAGTTTACAGATACGCAGTATTTT. The chain links TRBV5-1 to TRBJ2-3; D is unclear. The CDR3 extends over 14 amino acids. Between the trimmed V and J ends, which lost 6 bases and 3 bases, there was a span of 14 bases. In germline, CDR1 is SGHRS, CDR2 YFSETQ.